This TCR beta chain is from a study of blood T cell repertoires in COVID-19. Study-wide background: COVID-19 samples collected from the United States, Italy and Spain covered acute and convalescent phases. PBMCs, B-cell-depleted T cells, or T cells provided the cDNA or gDNA that made up the material.

Per the original data handling: Researchers report that nucleated cell counts were estimated from reference gene primer amplification. Measured with immunoSEQ multiplex PCR; TCRdb has only the in-frame clones, and not every one. The V and J calls and the clone size are those of that table, but D and trimming were determined from the DNA. The sample has fewer than 65,000 clones; around 85% are singletons. The CDR3 runs 15 residues. V gave up 2 bases and J gave up 0 bases, with 9 bases separating them. The germline gives CDR1 MNHEY, CDR2 SVGEGT. This TCR came from a human donor in a cohort sampled during active COVID-19. Sequences were obtained from peripheral blood. The chain has TRBV6-2 or TRBV6-3 and TRBJ2-3, with a possible D match to TRBD2 (6 bases). The CDR3 loop reads CASSYGGTSTDTQYF. For the CDR3, the DNA is TGTGCCAGCAGTTACGGCGGGACTAGCACAGATACGCAGTATTTT.